This T cell receptor (beta chain) was captured in a study of T cell repertoires in cytomegalovirus infection. Across the whole study: Use of recently identified HLA-C-restricted and well-studied HLA-B-restricted CMV epitopes was part of the study.

As to this clonotype: Its antigen is not known.

Trimming removed 0 bases from V and 6 bases from J, with 9 bases in between. CDR1 and CDR2 from the germline V gene are MNHEY and SVGAGI. CDR3 length equals 13 residues. General study findings and limits: Cumulative frequency of public TCR beta families picked out carriers of CMV plus the relevant HLA.

Each CDR3 protein is one row after TCRdb ran MiXCR on the reads. The data show approximately 990,000 distinct CDR3 sequences, around 32% seen once. The sequences come from cultured CD8+ T cells from PBMCs, collected from culture after CMV antigen stimulation. The TCR was taken from a human donor in good health (CMV status not recorded). Some clones in this sample may be carry-over from other donors' samples. The rearrangement uses TRBV6-5 and TRBJ2-7; no clear D gene. DNA for the CDR3: TGTGCCAGCAGTTACTCGAGGCAAGGCGAGCAGTACTTC. As protein: CASSYSRQGEQYF.